This T cell receptor (beta chain) came from a study of blood T cell repertoires in COVID-19. Study background: Italy, Spain and the United States were the sources of the convalescent and acute COVID-19 samples.

Authors' processing steps: Nucleated cell number was recorded as an estimate derived from reference gene primer amplification. TCRdb keeps only in-frame clones here, not all; method: immunoSEQ multiplex PCR. For V, J and clone size, that table is used; D and trimming come from the DNA. This table holds about 110,000 clones, roughly four fifths found once. CDR1 is MDHEN and CDR2 is SYDVKM in the germline V gene. The CDR3 is 14 residues long. Trimming cost V 6 bases and J 0 bases; bases outside gene matches: 5. This receptor was obtained from a woman between 70 and 85 years old with acute or convalescent COVID-19. The V and J genes are TRBV28 and TRBJ2-7, with 7 positions matching TRBD2. The sequencing sample was made of peripheral blood. The CDR3 is CASRPGGSSYEQYF. In DNA, the CDR3 is TGTGCCAGCAGGCCCGGCGGGAGCTCCTACGAGCAGTACTTC.